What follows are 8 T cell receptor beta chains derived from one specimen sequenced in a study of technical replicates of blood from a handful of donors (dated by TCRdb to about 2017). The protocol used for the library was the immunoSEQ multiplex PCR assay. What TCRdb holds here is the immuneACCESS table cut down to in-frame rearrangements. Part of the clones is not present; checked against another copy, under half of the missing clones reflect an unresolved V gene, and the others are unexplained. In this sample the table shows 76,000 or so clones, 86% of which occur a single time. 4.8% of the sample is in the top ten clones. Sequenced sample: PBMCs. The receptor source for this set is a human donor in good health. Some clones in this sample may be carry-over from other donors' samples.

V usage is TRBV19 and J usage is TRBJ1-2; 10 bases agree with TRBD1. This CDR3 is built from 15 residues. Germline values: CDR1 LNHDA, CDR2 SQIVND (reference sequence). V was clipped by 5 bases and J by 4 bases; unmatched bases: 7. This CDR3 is CASSDWDRGTYGYTF. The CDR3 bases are TGTGCCAGTAGTGATTGGGACAGGGGTACCTATGGCTACACCTTC.

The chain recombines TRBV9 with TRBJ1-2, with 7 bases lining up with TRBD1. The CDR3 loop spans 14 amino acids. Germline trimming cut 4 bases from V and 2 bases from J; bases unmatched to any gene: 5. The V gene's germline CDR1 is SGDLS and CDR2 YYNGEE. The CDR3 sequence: CASSQRDSNYGYTF. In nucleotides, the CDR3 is TGTGCCAGCAGCCAACGGGACAGCAACTATGGCTACACCTTC.

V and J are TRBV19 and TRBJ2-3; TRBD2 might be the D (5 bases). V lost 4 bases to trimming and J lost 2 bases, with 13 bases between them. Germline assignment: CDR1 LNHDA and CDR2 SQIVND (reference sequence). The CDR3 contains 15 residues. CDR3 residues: CASSRKGGNTDTQYF. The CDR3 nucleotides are TGTGCCAGTAGTAGGAAAGGAGGCAACACAGATACGCAGTATTTT.

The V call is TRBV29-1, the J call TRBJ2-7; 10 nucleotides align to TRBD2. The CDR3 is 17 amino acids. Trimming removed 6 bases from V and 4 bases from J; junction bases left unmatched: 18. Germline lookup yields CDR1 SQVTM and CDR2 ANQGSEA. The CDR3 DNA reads TGCAGCGTCGCCGGGACTAGCGTCCAAAAGGGGGAGTACGAGCAGTACTTC. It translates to CSVAGTSVQKGEYEQYF.

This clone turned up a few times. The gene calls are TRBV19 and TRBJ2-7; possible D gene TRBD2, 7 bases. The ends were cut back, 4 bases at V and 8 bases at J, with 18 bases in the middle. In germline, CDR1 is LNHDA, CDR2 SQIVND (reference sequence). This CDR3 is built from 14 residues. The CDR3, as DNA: TGTGCCAGTAGTACCGGACTACCCGGGGGGCAGCAGTACTTC. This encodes CASSTGLPGGQQYF.

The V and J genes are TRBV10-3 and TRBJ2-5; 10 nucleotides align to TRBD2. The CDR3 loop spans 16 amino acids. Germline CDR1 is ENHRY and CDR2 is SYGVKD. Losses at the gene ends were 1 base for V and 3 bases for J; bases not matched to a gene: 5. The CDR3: CAISELSGGAKETQYF. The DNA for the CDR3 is TGTGCCATCAGTGAGTTAAGCGGGGGGGCGAAAGAGACCCAGTACTTC.

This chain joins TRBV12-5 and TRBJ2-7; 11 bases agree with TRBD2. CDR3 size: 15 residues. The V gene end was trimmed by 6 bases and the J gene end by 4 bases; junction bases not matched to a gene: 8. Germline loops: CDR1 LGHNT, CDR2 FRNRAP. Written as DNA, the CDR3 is TGTGCTAGTGGCCGCGGGACTAGCGGATTTTACGAGCAGTACTTC. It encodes CASGRGTSGFYEQYF.

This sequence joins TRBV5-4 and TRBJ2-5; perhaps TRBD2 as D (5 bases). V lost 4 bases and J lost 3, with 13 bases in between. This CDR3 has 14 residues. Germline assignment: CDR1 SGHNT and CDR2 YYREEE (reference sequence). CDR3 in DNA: TGTGCCAGCAGCCTCCCGGGAAGGGAAGAGACCCAGTACTTC. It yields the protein CASSLPGREETQYF.